The source of this TCR beta chain is a study of cytomegalovirus exposure and HLA in healthy donors (dated by TCRdb to about 2017). Describing the broader study: An earlier analysis of some 550 of the donors reported about 250 Gb of sequence data and some 100 million unique TCR beta sequences from 150 million to 200 million T cells. Roughly 300 gigabases of sequencing data and 70 million to 85 million unique TCR sequences were included in an early release covering 500 to 750 HLA-typed donors. Of the roughly 400 genotyped donors, over 80% were placed in the genetic ancestry cluster associated with self-reported Caucasian donors. The study aimed to test whether signatures of past pathogen exposure could be identified by cataloging public T cell receptors. The T cell repertoires of around 670 subjects were profiled by immunosequencing and related to cytomegalovirus serostatus. Along with the roughly 670-subject first cohort, a separate validation cohort of approximately 110 different subjects was used. High-throughput TCR immunosequencing, statistical association of individual TCRs with disease status, and machine learning were combined to predict cytomegalovirus infection status. A later analysis re-examined previously published TCR beta repertoires from about 700 donors and added high-resolution HLA genotyping to investigate patterns of TCR occurrence. Rather than drawing on any new phenotypic data, the later analysis identified candidate immune exposures from TCR beta sequences and the way those sequences occurred across donors. To decide whether each TCR beta V gene segment behaved as functional or pseudogenic, an earlier analysis of some 570 of the donors relied on high-throughput TCR beta sequencing. Alongside the repertoire data, information on donor age, sex, ethnicity and CMV serostatus was compiled. A later genetic analysis took genome-wide SNP genotypes for about 55% of the 666 donors and used that subset as a discovery cohort. All discovery cohort repertoires had been generated on a single sequencing platform. Class I and class II HLA loci were covered by the typing at four-digit resolution. Typing coverage varied by locus: 629-630 donors for A, B, C, DRB1 and DQB1; more than 500 for DQA1; more than 600 for DPA1; under 490 for DPB1. Because of strong linkage in the cohort, five DR-DQ haplotypes were treated as single units for association and clustering. Among approximately 370 genotyped donors of the cohort, an average of about 220,000 unique TCR beta nucleotide sequences was sequenced per donor, of which about 19% were non-productive.

The research as a whole found: The classifier was reported to diagnose cytomegalovirus status with high specificity and sensitivity in both the original cohort and the validation cohort. Because HLA typing was missing for some donors at each locus, association tests included only the typed subset. In the study, some 160 TCR beta chains were listed as associated with cytomegalovirus. A later analysis found that most CMV-associated TCR beta chains appeared HLA-restricted, with HLA associations seemingly driven largely by CMV exposure. Specific HLA alleles were associated with more than 15,000 TCR beta sequences at a false discovery rate of 0.05 in a later analysis. In a later analysis, HLA-associated TCR beta chains showed more clonal expansion and lower generation probabilities than non-associated chains that were equally common. In vitro tests confirmed that three of the cytomegalovirus-associated TCR beta chains recognize cytomegalovirus antigens. In a later analysis, TCR association rates were found to vary across HLA loci, with the most associated TCRs seen for DRB1 alleles and the fewest for HLA-C alleles. According to the authors, the approach could potentially be generalized to other disease states and immunological phenotypes. Because the 87-base-pair reads could not distinguish some IMGT-functional V segments, including TRBV6-2 and TRBV6-3, those segments were excluded. In an earlier analysis of around 500 of the donors, most TCR beta V segments appeared in productive rearrangements about 87% or about 30% of the time, broadly matching IMGT annotations. The sequencing pipeline was judged likely to have produced a cluster of highly shared sequence variants as a technical artifact. While some public TCRs were present in many individuals, most TCR sequences turned up only very rarely across donors. Only TCR beta chains were sequenced in this cohort, and the absence of alpha or paired-chain data limited detectable features. When HLA alleles, especially DR and DQ, strongly co-occurred, TCR associations were difficult to assign to individual alleles. In a later genetic analysis, a missense DCLRE1C variant was associated with V-gene and J-gene trimming of TCR beta chains, and the association was replicated in an independent cohort. Presence/absence analyses assumed roughly uniform sequencing depth across donors, an assumption that may not hold. According to a later genetic analysis, donors in an Asian-associated ancestry cluster had fewer N-insertions in productive TCRs than the approximately 610-donor mean. Immune exposure information for the cohort was limited to CMV serostatus. Linkage disequilibrium might explain the correlated functional status among segregating V segments, but an unknown experimental factor could not be excluded. Because counts were too low, 15 to 20 rarely observed V segments, including chromosome 9 orphons, were excluded from the earlier analysis of several hundred of the donors. A later analysis reported that several top co-occurrence clusters appeared linked to parvovirus B19, influenza, CMV and Epstein-Barr virus. A further reported finding was that TCR beta sequences accurately predicted the HLA-A and HLA-B alleles for most subjects in the first cohort.

Reading the germline V gene gives CDR1 MNHEY and CDR2 SVGAGI. The cysteine opens and the phenylalanine closes a CDR3 of 15 amino acids. Only CDR3 DNA remains: 45 bases, in frame from the first base. Trimmed from V: 4 bases; trimmed from J: 5 bases; junction bases lacking a gene match: 5. Preparation of the library involved the immunoSEQ multiplex PCR assay. For the multiplex PCR, a mixture combining 60 forward primers for TCR Vbeta segments and 13 reverse primers for TCR Jbeta segments was used. Amplification of the CDR3 region of rearranged TCR beta genes was performed with a multiplex PCR assay on genomic DNA. On the Illumina HiSeq System, the amplified TCR beta libraries were sequenced as 87-base-pair reads. Per the source publication's procedure: A later analysis counted tens of millions of unique TCR beta chains across the 550 to 700 repertoires, and 10 million to 11 million of these chains were shared by at least two donors. Raw reads were error-corrected and collapsed into unique sequences with a nearest-neighbor algorithm that merged closely related sequences to remove PCR and sequencing errors. Alignment of CDR3 sequences to IMGT reference sequences was used to assign V, D and J gene segments. For a sequence to be retained, at least a six-nucleotide match to both a V gene segment and a J gene segment was required. A rearrangement was called productive if the CDR3 had no stop codons and remained in frame with V and J, and every other rearrangement was called non-productive. Following IMGT convention, CDR3 was defined as the stretch from the second conserved V-encoded cysteine to the conserved J-encoded phenylalanine. The earlier analysis of 587 of the donors excluded sequences that lacked an unambiguous match to a single V gene segment. An earlier analysis of 550 to 650 of the donors classified V segments as functional when productive rearrangements were above 56.7% and as segregating when the standard deviation between donors was above 5%. A statistical classification framework was developed to diagnose cytomegalovirus status using the catalog of TCR beta chain sequences. A later analysis assigned V and J genes by comparing TCR nucleotide sequences with IMGT/GENE-DB human TR gene sequences. The TCRdist pipeline was used in a later analysis to assign CDR3 sequences and most-parsimonious VDJ recombination scenarios. In a later analysis, every TCR beta chain was defined by the combination of its CDR3 amino acid sequence and its V-gene family, and reads without a unique V-gene family were dropped. As a way to deal with suspected cross-contamination and a sequencing artifact, a later analysis dropped approximately 570 nucleotide sequences that were highly shared and had low generation probability. For each public chain, a later analysis derived a clonal expansion index from normalized ranks of inferred template counts within each repertoire. In a later analysis, generation probabilities were computed with a VDJ recombination model fitted to out-of-frame rearrangements, and the resulting probabilities were checked against IGoR. In a later analysis, TCR-TCR, TCR-HLA and TCR-CMV co-occurrence was scored with hypergeometric tests, and a repertoire-size bias correction was applied to TCR pairs. A later analysis estimated false discovery rates by permuting HLA or CMV assignments 20 times. In a later analysis, co-occurring TCRs were grouped using DBSCAN, with TCRdist sequence similarity added in when clustering inside HLA-allele-positive subsets. Co-occurrence clustering excluded repertoires with fewer than 30,000 or more than 120,000 public chains, plus five with anomalous nucleotide sharing. TCRdb limited this immuneACCESS table to in-frame rearrangements with V and J called. A share of clones is missing; checked studies link under half to unresolved V genes, and the rest is unexplained. V and J calls and clone size are given by that table; D and trimming were obtained from the DNA. The sample table records 100,000 to 150,000 clones. Around 1.6% of the sample comes from the top ten.

In total, just over 650 healthy bone marrow donors made up the cohort. At the time of sampling, all cohort members were nominally healthy, though unrecorded immune exposures were likely present. The donor tested CMV seronegative, placing the donor among the 350 or so seronegative members of the cohort. Each donor provided a peripheral blood sample, and peripheral blood mononuclear cells were used for TCR beta sequencing. The Qiagen DNeasy Blood Extraction Kit was used to extract genomic DNA from the blood cell samples. As concerns this clone: Its antigen is still unknown.

The receptor was isolated from a man aged 18 to 35 in good health and CMV-seronegative. Material: PBMCs. The chain is made from TRBV6-5 and TRBJ2-1; a stretch of 10 junction bases matches TRBD2. The CDR3 in this case is CASSFTGLANNEQFF. Read as DNA, the sequence is TGTGCCAGCAGTTTTACGGGACTAGCGAACAATGAGCAGTTCTTC.